These 15 T cell receptor beta chains originate from one sample sequenced in a study of cytomegalovirus exposure and HLA in healthy donors. PCR used 60 Vbeta primers and 13 Jbeta primers. Method: immunoSEQ multiplex PCR; TCRdb's copy keeps in-frame clones and lacks some. The sample has 100,000 or so clones, 74% seen once. The sample comprised PBMCs. These receptors all come from a human donor in good health.

J is TRBJ2-1 and V is TRBV6-6; 8 bases map to TRBD2. Germline V lookup: CDR1 MNHNY, CDR2 SVGAGI (reference sequence). This CDR3 comprises 15 residues. J gave up 8 bases and V 7 bases, and 13 bases lay outside the gene matches. The CDR3 DNA follows: TGTGCCAGCAAACCCCGGGGGGGGGCACCTTATGAGCAGTTCTTC. This codes for CASKPRGGAPYEQFF.

This clone has just a few counts. The V gene is TRBV29-1, the J gene TRBJ2-2; a weak D match, TRBD2 (6 bases). Germline V lookup: CDR1 SQVTM, CDR2 ANQGSEA. The CDR3 is 15 amino acids. Trimming cost V 1 base and J 0 bases, with 9 bases left between them. DNA for the CDR3: TGCAGCGTTGAAGGCGGGGATGCGAACACCGGGGAGCTGTTTTTT. Its translation: CSVEGGDANTGELFF.

The gene calls are TRBV30 and TRBJ2-5, with 7 bases matching TRBD2. The CDR3 contains 12 residues. In germline, CDR1 is GTSNPN, CDR2 SVGIG (reference sequence). Unmatched junction bases numbered 3, after V lost 4 bases and J lost 4 bases. The CDR3 region is CAWKPSGETQYF. CDR3 nucleotide sequence: TGTGCCTGGAAGCCTAGCGGAGAGACCCAGTACTTC.

The chain combines TRBV29-1 with TRBJ2-5, with a weak D call TRBD1 (6 bases). Trimming took off 2 bases at V and 2 bases at J, with 12 bases between the two ends. Per germline, CDR1 SQVTM and CDR2 ANQGSEA. The CDR3 runs to 14 residues. The CDR3 nucleotides read TGCAGCGTTGAATACTGGACAGAACAAGAGACCCAGTACTTC. It specifies CSVEYWTEQETQYF.

This clone came up once. This sequence joins TRBV18 and TRBJ1-1, with TRBD1 matching 8 bases. Germline trimming cut 5 bases from V and 4 bases from J; bases unmatched to any gene: 6. The CDR3 totals 14 residues. Germline V gene lookup returns CDR1 KGHSH and CDR2 LQKENI. This CDR3 is CASSWDRRGTEAFF. CDR3 sequence (DNA): TGTGCCAGCTCATGGGACAGGCGGGGCACTGAAGCTTTCTTT.

This clone was seen a handful of times. The chain combines TRBV28 with TRBJ1-1, with 7 bases that match TRBD1. The germline V gene encodes CDR1 MDHEN and CDR2 SYDVKM. V gave up 6 bases and J gave up 3 bases; unmatched junction bases: 7. The CDR3 totals 14 residues. CDR3 DNA sequence: TGTGCCAGCAGGCCCCCCGACAGGGACACTGAAGCTTTCTTT. Its translation is CASRPPDRDTEAFF.

The chain joins TRBV5-1 to TRBJ2-5; the match to TRBD1 covers 9 bases. V trimming: 1 base; J trimming: 5 bases; junction bases outside the gene matches: 6. From germline, CDR1 is SGHRS and CDR2 YFSETQ. The CDR3 sequence is 15 residues long. The chain's CDR3 is CASSLPTGGRETQYF. CDR3 nucleotide sequence: TGCGCCAGCAGCTTGCCGACAGGGGGGCGGGAGACCCAGTACTTC.

The sample holds a few counts of this clone. The chain uses TRBV6-5 and TRBJ2-1; D perhaps matches TRBD1 (6 bases). V was pared by 2 bases and J by 2 bases, with 10 bases between. Germline assignment: CDR1 MNHEY and CDR2 SVGAGI. The CDR3 has 15 amino acids. The CDR3 loop reads CASSYGNRAYNEQFF. Here the CDR3 DNA reads TGTGCCAGCAGTTACGGGAACAGGGCCTACAATGAGCAGTTCTTC.

The table lists this clone with many counts. The J gene is TRBJ2-5, the V gene TRBV6-4; D is possibly TRBD2 (5 bases). Germline lookup yields CDR1 MRHNA and CDR2 SNTAGT. Trimming removed 6 bases at V and 5 bases at J, with 13 bases between. The CDR3 length is 13 residues. The CDR3 spells CASSRTPEETQYF. The CDR3 nucleotides are TGTGCCAGCAGCCGGACTCCGGAGGAGACCCAGTACTTC.

The genes are TRBV5-6 and TRBJ2-5; D is ambiguous. Trimming shortened V by 0 bases and J by 1 base, and 7 bases separated the two germline ends. The CDR3 runs to 14 residues. The germline CDR1 and CDR2 sequences are SGHDT and YYEEEE. CDR3 loop: CASSLANSQETQYF. The CDR3 nucleotides read TGTGCCAGCAGCTTGGCGAACAGCCAAGAGACCCAGTACTTC.

The chain employs TRBV6-1 and TRBJ2-6; D is uncertain. Germline CDR1 is MNHNS and CDR2 is SASEGT. There are 19 residues in the CDR3. Trimming took 3 bases from V and 0 from J, leaving 18 bases between them. The chain's CDR3 is CASSEQIQAPLSGANVLTF. The DNA for the CDR3 is TGTGCCAGCAGTGAGCAGATCCAGGCCCCCCTCTCTGGGGCCAACGTCCTGACTTTC.

V usage is TRBV29-1 and J usage is TRBJ2-2; D may be TRBD1 or TRBD2 (5 bases each). The V and J ends lost 7 bases and 6 bases respectively, with 9 bases between them. CDR3 length equals 11 residues. Germline CDR1 SQVTM, CDR2 ANQGSEA. The CDR3 is CSAEGPGELFF. The CDR3 DNA follows: TGCAGCGCTGAGGGGCCCGGGGAGCTGTTTTTT.

The chain recombines TRBV7-9 with TRBJ2-7; TRBD1 agrees at 11 bases. Trimming took 3 bases from V and 5 from J; bases not matched to a gene: 6. CDR3 size: 15 residues. Germline CDR1 is SEHNR and CDR2 is FQNEAQ (reference sequence). The CDR3 nucleotides read TGTGCCAGCAGCTTGCCGGGACAGGGGGTAAACGAGCAGTACTTC. Its translation: CASSLPGQGVNEQYF. Full variable domain (rest looked up from reference TRBV7-9 and TRBJ2-7): DTGVSQNPRHKITKRGQNVTFRCDPISEHNRLYWYRQTLGQGPEFLTYFQNEAQLEKSRLLSDRFSAERPKGSFSTLEIQRTEQGDSAMYLCASSLPGQGVNEQYFGPGTRLTVT.

The chain is built from TRBV2 and TRBJ2-5, with D maybe TRBD1 (6 bases). Trimming left V 7 bases short and J 4 bases short, with 16 bases between. CDR1 and CDR2 (germline): SNHLY, FYNNEI. The CDR3 is 14 residues long. The CDR3 sequence is CASTEQGLGETQYF. The CDR3 DNA reads as TGTGCCAGCACAGAACAGGGTTTGGGAGAGACCCAGTACTTC.

The gene calls are TRBV30 and TRBJ2-7; the match to TRBD1 covers 8 bases. Per germline, CDR1 GTSNPN and CDR2 SVGIG (reference sequence). This CDR3 comprises 15 residues. The junction had 8 bases not matched to a gene; V was cut back by 4 bases and J by 0 bases. DNA for the CDR3: TGTGCCTGGAAGAGACAGGGGCTCCCCTCCTACGAGCAGTACTTC. This gives the protein CAWKRQGLPSYEQYF.